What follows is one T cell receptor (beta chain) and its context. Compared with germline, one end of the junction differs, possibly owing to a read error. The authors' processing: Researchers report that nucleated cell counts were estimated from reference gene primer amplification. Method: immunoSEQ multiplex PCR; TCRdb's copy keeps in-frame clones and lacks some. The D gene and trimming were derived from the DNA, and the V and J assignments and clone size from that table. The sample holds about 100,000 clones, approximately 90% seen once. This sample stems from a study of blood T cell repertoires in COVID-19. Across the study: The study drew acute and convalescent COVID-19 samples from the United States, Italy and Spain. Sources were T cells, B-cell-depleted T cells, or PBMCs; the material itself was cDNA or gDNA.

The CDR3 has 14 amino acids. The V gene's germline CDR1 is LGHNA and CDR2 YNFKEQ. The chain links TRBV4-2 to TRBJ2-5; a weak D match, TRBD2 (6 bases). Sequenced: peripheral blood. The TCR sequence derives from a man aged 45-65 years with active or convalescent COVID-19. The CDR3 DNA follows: TGTGCCAGCAGCCCTGGACGGACGGGAGAGGCCCAGTACTTC. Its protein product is CASSPGRTGEAQYF.